This T cell receptor (beta chain) was documented in a study of cytomegalovirus exposure and HLA in healthy donors. The CDR3 runs to 14 residues. Germline V gene lookup returns CDR1 MDHEN and CDR2 SYDVKM. Use of 60 Vbeta and 13 Jbeta primers characterized the PCR. Method: immunoSEQ multiplex PCR; TCRdb's copy keeps in-frame clones and lacks some. The sample holds around 200,000 clones, 75% to 80% seen once. This chain joins TRBV28 and TRBJ2-5, with 9 bases lining up with TRBD1. The better agreement between TRBJ2-7 and the DNA end casts doubt on the J call. The origin of this receptor is a male donor in good health and CMV-seronegative. Specimen: PBMCs. The CDR3 region is CASSRTGDLYEQYF. The CDR3 DNA reads TGTGCCAGCAGCCGGACAGGGGATCTCTACGAGCAGTACTTC.